Each of the 20 T cell receptor beta chains below was sequenced from the same sample in a study of T cells in Graves' hyperthyroidism and ophthalmopathy. Regions amplified from RNA transcripts were the TCR beta CDR3 regions. HTBI primers were employed in a first-round RT-PCR of the TCR CDR3. TCRdb ran MiXCR on the multiplex PCR reads and lists one entry per CDR3 protein. The data show some 180,000 distinct CDR3 sequences, about 15% seen once. Sequencing input: blood. The source of these receptors is a woman aged 50 to 65 with Graves' hyperthyroidism.

This clonotype was seen ten or more times. J is TRBJ2-7 and V is TRBV2; D is unclear. V was clipped by 3 bases and J by 2 bases, with 8 bases between them. Per the germline V gene, CDR1 is SNHLY and CDR2 is FYNNEI. This CDR3 spans 13 amino acids. CDR3 sequence reads: CASSDASAYEQYF. The DNA for the CDR3 is TGTGCCAGCAGTGACGCTAGTGCCTACGAGCAGTACTTC.

This clonotype was observed at least ten times. This chain joins TRBV2 and TRBJ2-3; 7 bases map to TRBD2. The CDR3 has 13 amino acids. The junction had 3 bases not matched to a gene; V was cut back by 6 bases and J by 3 bases. CDR1 and CDR2 (germline): SNHLY, FYNNEI. The CDR3 region is CASRGGTTDTQYF. The CDR3 DNA follows: TGTGCCAGCAGGGGGGGGACGACAGATACGCAGTATTTT.

This clonotype turned up a few times. CDR3 protein: CASRGQGSSYEQYF. CDR3 bases: TGTGCCAGCAGGGGACAGGGGTCTTCCTACGAGCAGTACTTC. The gene calls are TRBV6-1 and TRBJ2-7, with 10 bases lining up with TRBD1. Germline V gene sequence: CDR1 MNHNS, CDR2 SASEGT. CDR3 length: 14 amino acids. The ends lost 6 bases at V and 1 base at J; junction bases unmatched: 3.

The gene calls are TRBV7-3 and TRBJ2-1; maybe TRBD2 (5 bases). The germline V gene encodes CDR1 SGHTA and CDR2 FQGTGA. Trimming stripped 1 base from V and 3 bases from J, with 19 bases between. The CDR3 is 18 residues long. CDR3 nucleotide sequence: TGTGCCAGCAGCTTAAACGGCCATCGAGCGGCCGACTACAATGAGCAGTTCTTC. This codes for CASSLNGHRAADYNEQFF.

Ten or more counts support this clonotype. This chain connects TRBV20-1 to TRBJ1-1; D unclear. Germline V gene lookup returns CDR1 DFQATT and CDR2 SNEGSKA (reference sequence). Trimming removed 0 bases from V and 4 bases from J, with 9 bases in between. The CDR3 has 13 amino acids. This CDR3 reads CSARDAPSTEAFF. DNA for the CDR3: TGCAGTGCTAGAGATGCCCCCAGCACTGAAGCTTTCTTT.

In its sample, this clonotype was seen a few times. A much larger clone is a single base away; this may be a read error. The J gene is TRBJ1-5, the V gene TRBV3-1, with TRBD1 as a possible D gene (6 bases). The CDR3 has 14 amino acids. With 3 bases removed from V and 10 bases from J, the gap between germline ends came to 16 bases. Germline CDR1 reads LGHDT; CDR2 reads YNNKEL (reference sequence). The CDR3 protein is CASSHRDMGKPQHF. The CDR3 coding sequence is TGTGCCAGCAGCCATAGGGACATGGGCAAACCCCAGCATTTT.

Details on this clonotype: Being one base from a much bigger clone, this may be a read error. The chain combines TRBV20-1 with TRBJ2-7; 7 bases are a match to TRBD2. Germline trimming cut 3 bases from V and 4 bases from J; bases unmatched to any gene: 9. The CDR3 extends over 14 amino acids. Germline V gene data show CDR1 as DFQATT and CDR2 as SNEGSKA (reference sequence). The CDR3, as DNA: TGCAGTGCTAGGCCCCCGGACGGGGGGTACGAGCAGTACTTC. Its protein is CSARPPDGGYEQYF.

The chain employs TRBV27 and TRBJ2-1, with D unresolved. With 7 bases removed from V and 5 bases from J, the gap between germline ends came to 15 bases. Germline loops: CDR1 MNHEY, CDR2 SMNVEV (reference sequence). This CDR3 is 14 amino acids long. The CDR3 DNA follows: TGTGCCAGCAAGCCCAGTAGTGTCCACAATGAGCAGTTCTTC. Amino acid sequence: CASKPSSVHNEQFF.

This clonotype was seen a few times. V usage is TRBV6-1 and J usage is TRBJ2-5; the D gene is possibly TRBD1 (6 bases). Trimming removed 5 bases from V and 1 base from J, with 11 bases in between. This CDR3 is 14 amino acids long. Germline CDR1 reads MNHNS; CDR2 reads SASEGT. The CDR3 region has the DNA TGTGCCAGCAGTAGCCGGACAGCCCAAGAGACCCAGTACTTC. This encodes CASSSRTAQETQYF.

This clonotype was picked up many times. J is TRBJ1-1 and V is TRBV30, with D unclear. The CDR3 sequence is 15 residues long. V lost 0 bases to trimming and J lost 1 base, with 12 bases between them. CDR1 and CDR2 (germline): GTSNPN, SVGIG (reference sequence). The CDR3 protein is CAWSVWADWNTEAFF. The DNA of the CDR3 is TGTGCCTGGAGTGTATGGGCAGATTGGAACACTGAAGCTTTCTTT.

This chain connects TRBV6-2 or TRBV6-3 to TRBJ1-5, with D possibly TRBD1 on 6 matching bases. The CDR3 extends over 16 amino acids. Trimming took 7 bases from V and 2 from J, leaving 18 bases between them. In germline, CDR1 is MNHEY, CDR2 SVGEGT. The CDR3 DNA follows: TGTGCCAGCATTCCCCGTTTGGCAGGGGGCAATCAGCCCCAGCATTTT. This encodes CASIPRLAGGNQPQHF.

A few counts support this clonotype. The chain has TRBV5-6 and TRBJ2-3; TRBD2 agrees at 12 bases. The ends lost 3 bases at V and 1 base at J; junction bases unmatched: 12. CDR3 length: 19 residues. The germline gives CDR1 SGHDT, CDR2 YYEEEE. The CDR3 loop reads CASSSETGLAGLGTDTQYF. In DNA, the CDR3 is TGTGCCAGCAGCTCGGAAACGGGACTAGCGGGTTTAGGCACAGATACGCAGTATTTT.

The chain links TRBV4-1 to TRBJ2-5, with D hard to call. Looked up from germline, CDR1 is MGHRA and CDR2 is YSYEKL. V lost 3 bases to trimming and J lost 5 bases, with 13 bases between them. This CDR3 is built from 14 residues. The CDR3: CASSQDVSRETQYF. Here the CDR3 DNA reads TGCGCCAGCAGCCAGGACGTATCTCGCGAGACCCAGTACTTC.

This clonotype was observed a few times. This chain connects TRBV19 to TRBJ1-5, with D possibly being TRBD1 (6 bases). This CDR3 spans 15 amino acids. V was trimmed by 6 bases and J by 7 bases, leaving 19 bases between them. Per germline, CDR1 LNHDA and CDR2 SQIVND (reference sequence). CDR3 bases: TGTGCCAGTAGCCCGTGGGGGCAGAGCCACCAGCCCCAGCATTTT. Translated, it gives CASSPWGQSHQPQHF.

This clonotype was counted at least ten times. The chain links TRBV5-1 to TRBJ2-1; 13 bases agree with TRBD2. Germline CDR1 is SGHRS and CDR2 is YFSETQ. J gave up 7 bases and V 3 bases, and 4 bases lay outside the gene matches. The CDR3 length is 15 residues. CDR3 region: CASSWTSGRRNEQFF. In DNA form, the CDR3 reads TGCGCCAGCAGCTGGACTAGCGGGAGAAGGAATGAGCAGTTCTTC.

The table lists this clonotype with many counts. The chain has TRBV10-3 and TRBJ2-7; D possibly uses TRBD1 or TRBD2 (5 bases each). CDR3 length: 16 residues. From germline, CDR1 is ENHRY and CDR2 SYGVKD. V was clipped by 3 bases and J by 6 bases, with 21 bases between them. This CDR3 is CAISDNLARGVSEQYF. The CDR3, as DNA: TGTGCCATCAGTGACAACTTGGCTAGAGGGGTTTCCGAGCAGTACTTC.

This clonotype has ten or more counts. The genes are TRBV11-3 and TRBJ1-1, with a tentative D call TRBD1 (6 bases). Germline V gene sequence: CDR1 SGHNT, CDR2 YENEEA. Trimming stripped 4 bases from V and 7 bases from J, with 13 bases between. This CDR3 has 13 residues. This CDR3 is CASSSTGFGEAFF. CDR3 coding DNA: TGTGCCAGCAGCTCAACAGGGTTCGGTGAAGCTTTCTTT. The full variable domain, with the rest looked up from reference TRBV11-3 and TRBJ1-1, is EAGVVQSPRYKIIEKKQPVAFWCNPISGHNTLYWYLQNLGQGPELLIRYENEEAVDDSQLPKDRFSAERLKGVDSTLKIQPAELGDSAVYLCASSSTGFGEAFFGQGTRLTVV.

This clonotype was recorded many times. The CDR3 sequence is CASGEGGGEKLFF. For the CDR3, the DNA is TGCGCCAGCGGGGAAGGAGGCGGCGAAAAACTGTTTTTT. V gene TRBV10-2 combines with J gene TRBJ1-4; D is undetermined. Germline lookup yields CDR1 WSHSY and CDR2 SAAADI. Trimming took 8 bases from V and 8 from J, leaving 15 bases between them. The CDR3 contains 13 residues.

The sample holds many counts of this clonotype. The chain joins TRBV29-1 to TRBJ2-1; D might be TRBD1 (6 bases). This CDR3 is 12 amino acids long. Trimming took 3 bases from V and 7 from J, leaving 10 bases between them. From germline, CDR1 is SQVTM and CDR2 ANQGSEA. CDR3 in DNA: TGCAGCGTTGAGGACAGACCTAATGAGCAGTTCTTC. Translation: CSVEDRPNEQFF.

At least ten counts were recorded for this clonotype. The V call is TRBV9, the J call TRBJ2-7; maybe TRBD1 (6 bases). V lost 4 bases, J lost 6 bases, and 20 bases lay in between. Germline V gene lookup returns CDR1 SGDLS and CDR2 YYNGEE. The CDR3 extends over 15 amino acids. In DNA form, the CDR3 reads TGTGCCAGCAGCTCCCAGCCAGGGGCTGCGTCCGAGCAGTACTTC. This sequence encodes CASSSQPGAASEQYF.